This T cell receptor (beta chain) was sequenced for a study of graft-versus-host responses after intestinal transplantation. About the study: The recipients all started with anti-thymocyte globulin induction and then took tacrolimus and steroids for 2 to 3 years.

Profiling relied on immunoSEQ multiplex PCR, and the TCRdb table lists in-frame clones only, not all of them. The sample includes roughly 20,000 clones, 86% of them seen just once. Trimming took 4 bases from V and 4 from J; bases not matched to a gene: 6. The CDR3 contains 15 residues. Germline-derived CDR1 and CDR2 are KGHSH and LQKENI. This clone showed up just once. V usage is TRBV18 and J usage is TRBJ2-3; TRBD2 aligns across 9 bases. The receptor was isolated from a human patient who received an intestinal transplant, so some T cells may come from the graft donor. The sequencing used PBMCs, collected approximately 220 days after intestinal transplant. This chain's CDR3 is CASSQAGGRADTQYF. The CDR3 nucleotides read TGTGCCAGCTCACAAGCGGGGGGCCGGGCAGATACGCAGTATTTT.